The T cell receptor beta chain under discussion was sequenced for a study of OX40 agonist ivuxolimab in advanced cancers. General observations from the study: Some of the lowest clonal expansion was seen in partial responders at 0.1-3.0 mg/kg. Blood T cells, both CD4+ and CD8+, expanded clonally by week 6 at 0.1 to 3.0 mg/kg.

No patient had autoimmune disease or received systemic immunosuppression. Per the germline V gene, CDR1 is LNHNV and CDR2 is YYDKDF (reference sequence). This CDR3 is built from 15 residues. Trimming took off 0 bases at V and 4 bases at J, with 10 bases between the two ends. Clones were sequenced by immunoSEQ multiplex PCR, and TCRdb holds only the in-frame ones, with some missing. Of some 97,000 clones listed, around 89% are singletons. This clone was seen only once. Its antigen is currently unknown. The receptor's source is an adult with an advanced solid tumor such as melanoma, head and neck, liver or kidney cancer. The sample was CD4+ or CD8+ T cells sorted from blood, taken in a trial of the OX40 agonist ivuxolimab. The J gene is TRBJ1-5, the V gene TRBV15, with unresolved D. In nucleotides, the CDR3 is TGTGCCACCAGCAGAGATCGCGGGGTTAATCAGCCCCAGCATTTT. Translated: CATSRDRGVNQPQHF.